These T cell receptor beta chains were read from a single sample in a study of regulatory and conventional T cells in RAG deficiency. Only in-frame clones appear in the TCRdb table, and some are missing; sequencing was by immunoSEQ multiplex PCR. The profile covers about 8,000 clones, with approximately 95% appearing a single time and approximately 1.5% taken by the ten largest. This same sample was also taken into another study, of regulatory T cells.

Specimen: CD127- CD25+ CD4+ Tregs sorted from blood. The receptors shown here come from a human donor in good health. Each CDR3 is given with its conserved first and last residue. The D gene is left open where the match is weak. Size is omitted from some rows. Given values are once, few, many or a class for expanded clones.

v_call: TRBV4-3
j_call: TRBJ2-1
clone_size: NA
d_call: TRBD2
cdr3_nt: TGCGCCAGCAGCCTTGAGGGGACTAGGAGGGATGAGCAGTTCTTC
cdr3_aa: CASSLEGTRRDEQFF

v_call: TRBV6-1
j_call: TRBJ2-7
clone_size: NA
d_call: TRBD1
cdr3_nt: TGTGCCAGCAGTCGGACAGGAACTCCCTACGAGCAGTACTTC
cdr3_aa: CASSRTGTPYEQYF

v_call: TRBV7-8
j_call: TRBJ2-5
clone_size: NA
d_call: TRBD1
cdr3_nt: TGTGCCAGCAGCTTAGTGTCTTGGACAGGGGGTGGGGAGACCCAGTACTTC
cdr3_aa: CASSLVSWTGGGETQYF

v_call: TRBV7-8
j_call: TRBJ2-2
clone_size: NA
d_call: NA
cdr3_nt: TGTGCCAGCAGCTTGGGTACCGACAGCCGAAACACCGGGGAGCTGTTTTTT
cdr3_aa: CASSLGTDSRNTGELFF

v_call: TRBV7-3
j_call: TRBJ2-1
clone_size: NA
d_call: NA
cdr3_nt: TGTGCCAGCAGCCAGTTGGCGGGCGGTAAATACAATGAGCAGTTCTTC
cdr3_aa: CASSQLAGGKYNEQFF

v_call: TRBV6-1
j_call: TRBJ2-1
clone_size: NA
d_call: TRBD1
cdr3_nt: TGTGCCAGCAGCCGGACAGGGATGGTAAGGAATGAGCAGTTCTTC
cdr3_aa: CASSRTGMVRNEQFF

v_call: TRBV6-5
j_call: TRBJ1-1
clone_size: NA
d_call: NA
cdr3_nt: TGTGCCAGCAGTTACTCGCCAGGGGCGGGTTCGGCTTTCTTT
cdr3_aa: CASSYSPGAGSAFF

v_call: TRBV30
j_call: TRBJ1-2
clone_size: NA
d_call: NA
cdr3_nt: TGTGCCTGGAGTCCCCCGGGACTCCAGGGCTACACCTTC
cdr3_aa: CAWSPPGLQGYTF

v_call: TRBV2
j_call: TRBJ1-6
clone_size: NA
d_call: TRBD1
cdr3_nt: TGTGCCAGCAGGGGACAGTTTAATTCACCCCTCCACTTT
cdr3_aa: CASRGQFNSPLHF

v_call: TRBV6-1
j_call: TRBJ2-5
clone_size: NA
d_call: TRBD2
cdr3_nt: TGTGCCAGCATTCCGGGACTAGCAGAGACCCAGTACTTC
cdr3_aa: CASIPGLAETQYF

v_call: TRBV5-6
j_call: TRBJ1-6
clone_size: NA
d_call: NA
cdr3_nt: TGTGCCAGCAGCTTGTACAGCTCCTATAATTCACCCCTCCACTTT
cdr3_aa: CASSLYSSYNSPLHF

v_call: TRBV14
j_call: TRBJ2-3
clone_size: once
d_call: NA
cdr3_nt: TGTGCCAGCAGCCAAGGCAGACTAGACGGGACAGATACGCAGTATTTT
cdr3_aa: CASSQGRLDGTDTQYF

v_call: TRBV11-2
j_call: TRBJ2-1
clone_size: NA
d_call: NA
cdr3_nt: TGTGCCAGCAGCTCGAGACTTCTAGTGCGCAATGAGCAGTTCTTC
cdr3_aa: CASSSRLLVRNEQFF

v_call: TRBV7-9
j_call: TRBJ1-5
clone_size: NA
d_call: TRBD1
cdr3_nt: TGTGCCAGCAGCTTAGGTTTGACAGGGGATGGAGGCAATCAGCCCCAGCATTTT
cdr3_aa: CASSLGLTGDGGNQPQHF

v_call: TRBV2
j_call: TRBJ1-5
clone_size: NA
d_call: NA
cdr3_nt: TGTGCCAGCAGTGAAGTGACGTCGAGGTTTCAGCCCCAGCATTTT
cdr3_aa: CASSEVTSRFQPQHF

v_call: TRBV4-3
j_call: TRBJ2-2
clone_size: once
d_call: TRBD1
cdr3_nt: TGCGCCAGCAGCCTTCAGGGGGCGGGCACCGGGGAGCTGTTTTTT
cdr3_aa: CASSLQGAGTGELFF

v_call: TRBV7-2
j_call: TRBJ1-1
clone_size: NA
d_call: NA
cdr3_nt: TGTGCCAGCAGCTTAACAGGTAGGGGCACTGAAGCTTTCTTT
cdr3_aa: CASSLTGRGTEAFF

v_call: TRBV7-9
j_call: TRBJ2-3
clone_size: NA
d_call: NA
cdr3_nt: TGTGCCAGCAGCTTAGCTTGGGCAGGCACAGATACGCAGTATTTT
cdr3_aa: CASSLAWAGTDTQYF

v_call: TRBV7-2
j_call: TRBJ1-1
clone_size: NA
d_call: NA
cdr3_nt: TGTGCCAGCACCCTACGGGCGGGTACGAACACTGAAGCTTTCTTT
cdr3_aa: CASTLRAGTNTEAFF

v_call: TRBV6-5
j_call: TRBJ2-5
clone_size: once
d_call: TRBD1
cdr3_nt: TGTGCCAGCAGTTACTTCCGGACAGGTCGGAAAGAGACCCAGTACTTC
cdr3_aa: CASSYFRTGRKETQYF

v_call: TRBV11-2
j_call: TRBJ1-1
clone_size: NA
d_call: NA
cdr3_nt: TGTGCCAGCAGCTTATTGGGGGGGGCGGATGCTTTCTTT
cdr3_aa: CASSLLGGADAFF

v_call: TRBV9
j_call: TRBJ2-7
clone_size: NA
d_call: NA
cdr3_nt: TGTGCCAGCAGCGTAAGGGCCAGGGACTACGAGCAGTACTTC
cdr3_aa: CASSVRARDYEQYF

v_call: TRBV27
j_call: TRBJ1-6
clone_size: once
d_call: NA
cdr3_nt: TGTGCCAGCAGTTTAGAGAGGTCCTATAATTCACCCCTCCACTTT
cdr3_aa: CASSLERSYNSPLHF

v_call: TRBV12-5
j_call: TRBJ2-7
clone_size: NA
d_call: TRBD1
cdr3_nt: TGTGCTAGTGGTACACATACCGGGACAGGGATTTCCTACGAGCAGTACTTC
cdr3_aa: CASGTHTGTGISYEQYF

v_call: TRBV4-1
j_call: TRBJ1-4
clone_size: NA
d_call: NA
cdr3_nt: TGCGCCAGCAGCCAAGTCCCACAGGGACGTCAAAAACTGTTTTTT
cdr3_aa: CASSQVPQGRQKLFF

v_call: TRBV5-1
j_call: TRBJ1-4
clone_size: NA
d_call: NA
cdr3_nt: TGCGCCAGCAGCTTCCCCCCCGGGGGACTGTTTTTT
cdr3_aa: CASSFPPGGLFF

v_call: TRBV7-9
j_call: TRBJ1-4
clone_size: NA
d_call: NA
cdr3_nt: TGTGCCAGCAGCCCCGTGAGAACTAATGAAAAACTGTTTTTT
cdr3_aa: CASSPVRTNEKLFF

v_call: TRBV13
j_call: TRBJ2-3
clone_size: NA
d_call: NA
cdr3_nt: TGTGCCAGCAGCTCTCTAGGGGGAGGGACGCGGTCGGATACGCAGTATTTT
cdr3_aa: CASSSLGGGTRSDTQYF

v_call: TRBV27
j_call: TRBJ2-6
clone_size: NA
d_call: TRBD1
cdr3_nt: TGTGCCAGTTACCGGGACAGGAACTTTGGGGCCAACGTCCTGACTTTC
cdr3_aa: CASYRDRNFGANVLTF

v_call: TRBV11-3
j_call: TRBJ2-3
clone_size: NA
d_call: TRBD2
cdr3_nt: TGTGCCAGCAGCGCCGGACTAGGCACAGATACGCAGTATTTT
cdr3_aa: CASSAGLGTDTQYF

v_call: TRBV27
j_call: TRBJ1-4
clone_size: NA
d_call: NA
cdr3_nt: TGTGCCAGCAGCCCGGACAGCTCGAATGAAAAACTGTTTTTT
cdr3_aa: CASSPDSSNEKLFF

v_call: TRBV19
j_call: TRBJ1-2
clone_size: NA
d_call: TRBD1
cdr3_nt: TGTGCCAGTAGTATTCTCAGGGGGAACGGCGGCTACACCTTC
cdr3_aa: CASSILRGNGGYTF

v_call: TRBV15
j_call: TRBJ1-3
clone_size: once
d_call: TRBD1
cdr3_nt: TGTGCCACCAGCAGAACAAGACAGGGGGCGACTGGAAACACCATATATTTT
cdr3_aa: CATSRTRQGATGNTIYF

v_call: TRBV6-1
j_call: TRBJ1-2
clone_size: NA
d_call: NA
cdr3_nt: TGTGCCAGCACCTTTGGAGGGGCTGGGGGCTACACCTTC
cdr3_aa: CASTFGGAGGYTF

v_call: TRBV29-1
j_call: TRBJ1-1
clone_size: NA
d_call: NA
cdr3_nt: TGCAGCGTCGCAATCCCGGGCACTGAAGCTTTCTTT
cdr3_aa: CSVAIPGTEAFF

v_call: TRBV7-8
j_call: TRBJ2-2
clone_size: NA
d_call: NA
cdr3_nt: TGTGCCAGCAGCGTATCGACAGGCGTCGGAGGATACACCGGGGAGCTGTTTTTT
cdr3_aa: CASSVSTGVGGYTGELFF

v_call: TRBV7-9
j_call: TRBJ2-1
clone_size: NA
d_call: TRBD2
cdr3_nt: TGTGCCAGCAGCGCCACCGGGACTAGTCTTCTTGAGCAGTTCTTC
cdr3_aa: CASSATGTSLLEQFF

v_call: TRBV5-4
j_call: TRBJ2-1
clone_size: NA
d_call: NA
cdr3_nt: TGTGCCAGCAGCTCAGCGGTCTCCTACAATGAGCAGTTCTTC
cdr3_aa: CASSSAVSYNEQFF

v_call: TRBV19
j_call: TRBJ2-5
clone_size: NA
d_call: TRBD1
cdr3_nt: TGTGCCAGCCTGGGACAGCATGGAGAGACCCAGTACTTC
cdr3_aa: CASLGQHGETQYF

v_call: TRBV6-5
j_call: TRBJ1-5
clone_size: NA
d_call: TRBD1
cdr3_nt: TGTGCCAGCAGTTTGAGGGGGCTCCCGTATCAGCCCCAGCATTTT
cdr3_aa: CASSLRGLPYQPQHF

v_call: TRBV5-1
j_call: TRBJ1-2
clone_size: NA
d_call: TRBD1
cdr3_nt: TGCGCCAGCAGCTTGGTGTCAGGGGGCCATGGCTACACCTTC
cdr3_aa: CASSLVSGGHGYTF

v_call: TRBV5-6
j_call: TRBJ1-2
clone_size: large
d_call: TRBD1
cdr3_nt: TGTGCCAGCAGCTTTGGGGCCCTCCAGGGGGCGCGGGGCTACACCTTC
cdr3_aa: CASSFGALQGARGYTF

v_call: TRBV27
j_call: TRBJ1-5
clone_size: NA
d_call: NA
cdr3_nt: TGTGCCAGCAGTTTAAGGGGGAATAGCAATCAGCCCCAGCATTTT
cdr3_aa: CASSLRGNSNQPQHF

v_call: TRBV15
j_call: TRBJ2-2
clone_size: NA
d_call: TRBD1
cdr3_nt: TGTGCCACCAGCCCGACAGGGGACCGTACCGGGGAGCTGTTTTTT
cdr3_aa: CATSPTGDRTGELFF

v_call: TRBV19
j_call: TRBJ1-1
clone_size: NA
d_call: NA
cdr3_nt: TGTGCCAGTAGTATTACAGGTGGCACTGAAGCTTTCTTT
cdr3_aa: CASSITGGTEAFF

v_call: TRBV19
j_call: TRBJ1-5
clone_size: NA
d_call: NA
cdr3_nt: TGTGCCAGTAGTATGGGACGGGGGAATCAGCCCCAGCATTTT
cdr3_aa: CASSMGRGNQPQHF

v_call: TRBV7-9
j_call: TRBJ2-1
clone_size: NA
d_call: TRBD1
cdr3_nt: TGTGCCAGCAGCTTAACGGGACAGGGCTCCTACAATGAGCAGTTCTTC
cdr3_aa: CASSLTGQGSYNEQFF

v_call: TRBV2
j_call: TRBJ2-2
clone_size: NA
d_call: TRBD2
cdr3_nt: TGTGCCAGCAGCCTAGCGGGGGGTTTCACCGGGGAGCTGTTTTTT
cdr3_aa: CASSLAGGFTGELFF

v_call: TRBV30
j_call: TRBJ2-7
clone_size: NA
d_call: NA
cdr3_nt: TGTGCCTGGAAGTCAGGGGATTCCAGGGACGAGCAGTACTTC
cdr3_aa: CAWKSGDSRDEQYF

v_call: TRBV4-1
j_call: TRBJ2-5
clone_size: NA
d_call: NA
cdr3_nt: TGCGCCAGCAGCCCCCTACGGGAGTCTGGGAAGACCCAGTACTTC
cdr3_aa: CASSPLRESGKTQYF

v_call: TRBV6-5
j_call: TRBJ1-6
clone_size: NA
d_call: TRBD1
cdr3_nt: TGTGCCAGCAACCGACAGGGGAGAACATCACCCCTCCACTTT
cdr3_aa: CASNRQGRTSPLHF

v_call: TRBV7-2
j_call: TRBJ2-1
clone_size: NA
d_call: TRBD2
cdr3_nt: TGTGCCAGCAGCTTGGGCGGGAGGGCCTACAATGAGCAGTTCTTC
cdr3_aa: CASSLGGRAYNEQFF

v_call: TRBV19
j_call: TRBJ2-7
clone_size: once
d_call: TRBD1
cdr3_nt: TGTGCCAGTAGTTCTAAACAGGGGTACGAGCAGTACTTC
cdr3_aa: CASSSKQGYEQYF

v_call: TRBV12-1
j_call: TRBJ2-7
clone_size: NA
d_call: NA
cdr3_nt: TGTGCCAGCAGCTTTGCGCGAGGTTACGAGCAGTACTTC
cdr3_aa: CASSFARGYEQYF

v_call: TRBV19
j_call: TRBJ1-5
clone_size: NA
d_call: NA
cdr3_nt: TGTGCCAGTAGTATAAGGGGCAGGGTTGATCAGCCCCAGCATTTT
cdr3_aa: CASSIRGRVDQPQHF

v_call: TRBV21-1
j_call: TRBJ2-7
clone_size: NA
d_call: NA
cdr3_nt: TGTGCCAGCAGGAAAGAAACCCCGGGACAGGGCCCCGGCGAGCAGTACTTC
cdr3_aa: CASRKETPGQGPGEQYF

v_call: TRBV11-2
j_call: TRBJ2-5
clone_size: NA
d_call: NA
cdr3_nt: TGTGCCAGCAGCTCTAGACGCAAGTTCCAAGAGACCCAGTACTTC
cdr3_aa: CASSSRRKFQETQYF

v_call: TRBV7-2
j_call: TRBJ2-5
clone_size: NA
d_call: NA
cdr3_nt: TGTGCCAGCAGCTTAACAATGGTTGCGGCACAAGAGACCCAGTACTTC
cdr3_aa: CASSLTMVAAQETQYF

v_call: TRBV7-2
j_call: TRBJ2-1
clone_size: NA
d_call: NA
cdr3_nt: TGTGCCAGCAGCTTATCTGGGGGGATCACTGAGCAGTTCTTC
cdr3_aa: CASSLSGGITEQFF